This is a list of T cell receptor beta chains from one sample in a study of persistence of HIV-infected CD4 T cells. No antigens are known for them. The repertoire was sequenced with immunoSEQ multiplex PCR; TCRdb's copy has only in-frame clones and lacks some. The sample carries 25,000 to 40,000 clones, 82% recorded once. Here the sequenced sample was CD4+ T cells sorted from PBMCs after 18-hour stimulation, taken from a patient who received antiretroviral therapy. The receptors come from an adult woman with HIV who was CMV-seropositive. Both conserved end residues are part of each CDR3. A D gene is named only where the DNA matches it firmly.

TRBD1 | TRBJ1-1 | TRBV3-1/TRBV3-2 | CASSADRGAYEAFF | TGTGCCAGCAGCGCAGACAGGGGGGCTTATGAAGCTTTCTTT
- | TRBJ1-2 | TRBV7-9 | CASILEGGNYGYTF | TGTGCCAGCATCTTGGAGGGGGGAAACTATGGCTACACCTTC
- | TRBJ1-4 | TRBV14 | CASSQDGVGKLFF | TGTGCCAGCAGCCAAGATGGGGTCGGAAAACTGTTTTTT
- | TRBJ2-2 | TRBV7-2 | CASSVPRGVTGELFF | TGTGCCAGCAGCGTACCTAGAGGGGTCACCGGGGAGCTGTTTTTT
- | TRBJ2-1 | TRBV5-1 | CASSWEGQVSYNEQFF | TGCGCCAGCAGCTGGGAGGGACAGGTATCCTACAATGAGCAGTTCTTC
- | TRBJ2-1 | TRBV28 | CASKSGALRDNEQFF | TGTGCCAGCAAAAGTGGGGCTCTTCGGGACAATGAGCAGTTCTTC
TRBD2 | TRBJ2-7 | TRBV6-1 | CASSESGGPYEQYF | TGTGCCAGCAGTGAGAGCGGGGGACCCTACGAGCAGTACTTC
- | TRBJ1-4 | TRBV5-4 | CASSAKDPRANEKLFF | TGTGCCAGCAGCGCAAAGGACCCCCGAGCTAATGAAAAACTGTTTTTT
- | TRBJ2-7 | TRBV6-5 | CASRPPGSPSYEQYF | TGTGCCAGCAGACCCCCGGGGTCCCCCTCCTACGAGCAGTACTTC
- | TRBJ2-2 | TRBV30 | CASRGLNTGELFF | TGTGCCTCGCGTGGTTTGAACACCGGGGAGCTGTTTTTT
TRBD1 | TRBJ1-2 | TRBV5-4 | CASTRTGRLGGYTF | TGTGCCAGCACCCGGACAGGGAGGCTAGGTGGCTACACCTTC
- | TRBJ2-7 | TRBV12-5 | CASGSGRDTMGYEQYF | TGTGCTAGTGGTTCGGGGCGGGACACCATGGGATACGAGCAGTACTTC